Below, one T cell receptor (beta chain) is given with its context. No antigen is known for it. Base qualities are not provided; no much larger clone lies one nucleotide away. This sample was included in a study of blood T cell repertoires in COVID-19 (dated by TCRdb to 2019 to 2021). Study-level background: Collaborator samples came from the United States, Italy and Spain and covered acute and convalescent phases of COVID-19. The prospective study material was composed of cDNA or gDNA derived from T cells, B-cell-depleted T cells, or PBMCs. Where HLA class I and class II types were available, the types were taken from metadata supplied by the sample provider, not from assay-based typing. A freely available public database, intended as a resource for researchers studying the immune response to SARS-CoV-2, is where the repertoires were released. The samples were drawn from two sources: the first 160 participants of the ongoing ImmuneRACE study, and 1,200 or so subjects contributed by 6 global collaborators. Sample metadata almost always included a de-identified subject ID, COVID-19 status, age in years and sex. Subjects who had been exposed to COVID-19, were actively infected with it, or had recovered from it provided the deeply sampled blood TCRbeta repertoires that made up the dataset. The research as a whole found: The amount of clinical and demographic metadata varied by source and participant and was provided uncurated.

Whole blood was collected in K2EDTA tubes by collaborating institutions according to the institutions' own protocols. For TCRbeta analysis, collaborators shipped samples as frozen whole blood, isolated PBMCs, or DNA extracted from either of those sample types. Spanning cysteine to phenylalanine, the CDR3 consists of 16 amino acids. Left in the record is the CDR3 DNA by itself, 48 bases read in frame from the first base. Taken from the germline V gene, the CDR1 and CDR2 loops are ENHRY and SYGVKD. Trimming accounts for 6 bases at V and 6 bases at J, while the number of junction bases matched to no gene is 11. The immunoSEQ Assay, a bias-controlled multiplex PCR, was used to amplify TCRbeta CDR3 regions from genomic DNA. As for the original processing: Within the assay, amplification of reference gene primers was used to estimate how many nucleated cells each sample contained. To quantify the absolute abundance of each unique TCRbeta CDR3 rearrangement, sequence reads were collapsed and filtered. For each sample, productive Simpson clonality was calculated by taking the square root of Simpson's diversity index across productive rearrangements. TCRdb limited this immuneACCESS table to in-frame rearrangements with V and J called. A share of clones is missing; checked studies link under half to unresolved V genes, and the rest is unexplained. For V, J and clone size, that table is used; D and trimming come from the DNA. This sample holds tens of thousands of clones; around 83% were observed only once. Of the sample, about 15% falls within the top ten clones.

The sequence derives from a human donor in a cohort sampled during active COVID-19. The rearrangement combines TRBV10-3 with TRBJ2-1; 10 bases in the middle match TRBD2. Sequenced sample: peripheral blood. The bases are TGTGCCATCAGGGTGGGGAGGACTAGCGGACCCAATGAGCAGTTCTTC. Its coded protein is CAIRVGRTSGPNEQFF.